This T cell receptor beta chain was captured by sequencing in a study of technical replicates of blood from a handful of donors. The CDR3 runs to 15 residues. Looked up from germline, CDR1 is MRHNA and CDR2 is SNTAGT. V trimming: 3 bases; J trimming: 5 bases; junction bases outside the gene matches: 3. The repertoire was sequenced with immunoSEQ multiplex PCR; TCRdb's copy has only in-frame clones and lacks some. The data show about 62,000 clones, approximately 89% seen once. Sequencing input: PBMCs. The receptor's source is a human donor in good health. Some clones in this sample may be carry-over from other donors' samples. V is TRBV6-4 and J is TRBJ2-1; 11 positions agree with TRBD2. CDR3 sequence (DNA): TGTGCCAGCAGTGAGTTAGCGGGGGGGAACAATGAGCAGTTCTTC. Residues: CASSELAGGNNEQFF.